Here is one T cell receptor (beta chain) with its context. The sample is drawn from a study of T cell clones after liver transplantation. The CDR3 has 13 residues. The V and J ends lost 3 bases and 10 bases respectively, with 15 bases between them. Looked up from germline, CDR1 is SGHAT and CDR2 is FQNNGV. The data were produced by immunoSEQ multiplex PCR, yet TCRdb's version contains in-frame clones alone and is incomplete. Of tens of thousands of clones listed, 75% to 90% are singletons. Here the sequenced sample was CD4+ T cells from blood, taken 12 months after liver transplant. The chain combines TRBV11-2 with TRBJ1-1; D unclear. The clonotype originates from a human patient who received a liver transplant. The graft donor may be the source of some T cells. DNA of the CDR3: TGTGCCAGCAGCTTGCTTAACAAGTACGGAGCTTTCTTT. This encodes CASSLLNKYGAFF.